One and the same sample provided the 29 T cell receptor beta chains below, sequenced in a study of CD8 T cell repertoires and HIV-1 epitope variants. Antigens for these TCRs are unknown. Assay used: immunoSEQ multiplex PCR; TCRdb lists only in-frame clones, some missing. The table lists some 4,900 clones, about 70% of them singletons. Sequences were obtained from cultured CD8+ T cells derived from PBMCs. The receptors here all came from a male donor with HIV.

The V gene is TRBV30, the J gene TRBJ1-1; 9 bases agree with TRBD1. Germline-derived CDR1 and CDR2 are GTSNPN and SVGIG (reference sequence). J lost 5 bases, V lost 3 bases, and 4 bases had no gene match. The length of the CDR3 is 13 residues. The CDR3 DNA reads TGTGCCTGGAGCCCGGGACAGGGAACTGAAGCTTTCTTT. As protein: CAWSPGQGTEAFF. Full variable domain (remainder filled in from reference TRBV30 and TRBJ1-1): SQTIHQWPATLVQPVGSPLSLECTVEGTSNPNLYWYRQAAGRGLQLLFYSVGIGQISSEVPQNLSASRPQDRQFILSSKKLLLSDSGFYLCAWSPGQGTEAFFGQGTRLTVV.

Here the CDR3 DNA reads TGCGCCAGCCGGCTGAGTATCAGGGGATCGTACGAGCAGTACTTC. Its protein product is CASRLSIRGSYEQYF. V usage is TRBV10-1 and J usage is TRBJ2-7, with D possibly TRBD1 on 6 matching bases. CDR3 size: 15 residues. Per the germline V gene, CDR1 is WNHNN and CDR2 is SYGVQD (reference sequence). V was trimmed by 8 bases and J by 4 bases, leaving 21 bases between them.

This sequence joins TRBV11-3 and TRBJ1-2; TRBD1 might be the D (5 bases). The ends were cut back, 0 bases at V and 8 bases at J, with 10 bases in the middle. The CDR3 is 13 residues long. Germline V CDR1 and CDR2: SGHNT, YENEEA. The CDR3 reads CASSLDRWDGYTF. CDR3 DNA: TGTGCCAGCAGCTTAGACCGGTGGGACGGCTACACCTTC.

V is TRBV5-8 and J is TRBJ2-5; D is possibly TRBD2 (6 bases). The V gene lost 4 bases and the J gene lost 0 bases, with 16 bases spanning the gap. Germline CDR1 SGHTS, CDR2 YDEGEE. The CDR3 covers 16 residues. The CDR3 DNA follows: TGTGCCAGCAGCCCGGGGGTCAGGTCGTACCAAGAGACCCAGTACTTC. Translating gives CASSPGVRSYQETQYF. The full variable domain, in which reference TRBV5-8 and TRBJ2-5 provide the parts outside the CDR3, is EAGVTQSPTHLIKTRGQQATLRCSPISGHTSVYWYQQALGLGLQFLLWYDEGEERNRGNFPPRFSGRQFPNYSSELNVNALELEDSALYLCASSPGVRSYQETQYFGPGTRLLVL.

This chain joins TRBV4-1 and TRBJ1-5, with 10 bases fitting TRBD1. Germline CDR1 MGHRA, CDR2 YSYEKL. The CDR3 spans 18 residues. The trim removed 0 bases at V and 3 bases at J, leaving 8 bases unmatched. The CDR3 bases are TGCGCCAGCAGCCAAGATGGAGGGGACAGGGGCTACAATCAGCCCCAGCATTTT. Amino acid sequence: CASSQDGGDRGYNQPQHF.

This rearrangement joins TRBV7-6 to TRBJ2-5; a possible D gene is TRBD2 (5 bases). From germline, CDR1 is SGHVS and CDR2 FNYEAQ. The CDR3 totals 13 residues. Trimming removed 3 bases from V and 4 bases from J, with 9 bases in between. CDR3 bases: TGTGCCAGCAGCTTCCGAGGAGGAGAGACCCAGTACTTC. Translation: CASSFRGGETQYF.

The V and J genes are TRBV5-1 and TRBJ2-2; D possibly corresponds to TRBD2 (7 bases). Germline lookup yields CDR1 SGHRS and CDR2 YFSETQ. Between the trimmed V and J ends, which lost 5 bases and 5 bases, there was a span of 16 bases. This CDR3 spans 15 amino acids. The CDR3, as DNA: TGCGCCAGCAGTCCCGGGGGGCCTTCGACCGGGGAGCTGTTTTTT. Protein: CASSPGGPSTGELFF.

The chain uses TRBV4-2 and TRBJ2-7; tentative D call: TRBD2 (5 bases). Trimming cost V 1 base and J 2 bases, with 6 bases left between them. Germline assignment: CDR1 LGHNA and CDR2 YNFKEQ. The CDR3 is 13 amino acids. CDR3 sequence (DNA): TGTGCCAGCAGCCAAGGGGGAGCCTACGAGCAGTACTTC. Amino acid sequence: CASSQGGAYEQYF.

CDR3 amino acids: CASSIRSGSGNEQFF. CDR3 in DNA: TGTGCCAGTAGTATAAGAAGCGGGAGTGGAAATGAGCAGTTCTTC. J is TRBJ2-1 and V is TRBV19, with 8 bases identical to TRBD2. CDR3 length: 15 residues. Germline-derived CDR1 and CDR2 are LNHDA and SQIVND (reference sequence). J lost 7 bases, V lost 2 bases, and 7 bases had no gene match.

This sequence joins TRBV9 and TRBJ2-2; possible D gene TRBD1, 6 bases. The CDR3 consists of 14 residues. The germline gives CDR1 SGDLS, CDR2 YYNGEE. Deletions cut 0 bases from V and 3 bases from J, with 6 bases between. CDR3 nucleotide sequence: TGTGCCAGCAGCGTAGGGACAGACACCGGGGAGCTGTTTTTT. Translating it yields CASSVGTDTGELFF.

The J gene is TRBJ2-5, the V gene TRBV19; 9 bases map to TRBD1. The J call may be faulty, since TRBJ2-7 better matches the DNA end. This CDR3 region has 14 residues. The germline V gene has CDR1 LNHDA and CDR2 SQIVND (reference sequence). The chain's CDR3 is CASSPGQGAREQYF. In DNA, the CDR3 is TGTGCCAGTAGCCCGGGACAGGGTGCACGCGAGCAGTACTTC.

V gene TRBV30 combines with J gene TRBJ2-7; possible D gene TRBD2, 5 bases. Germline V gives CDR1 GTSNPN, CDR2 SVGIG (reference sequence). The CDR3 runs to 14 residues. Between the trimmed V and J ends, which lost 0 bases and 2 bases, there was a span of 11 bases. The CDR3 coding sequence is TGTGCCTGGAGTGTACTAGACGGAGCCTACGAGCAGTACTTC. Residues: CAWSVLDGAYEQYF. Combining the CDR3 with reference TRBV30 and TRBJ2-7 gives the whole variable domain SQTIHQWPATLVQPVGSPLSLECTVEGTSNPNLYWYRQAAGRGLQLLFYSVGIGQISSEVPQNLSASRPQDRQFILSSKKLLLSDSGFYLCAWSVLDGAYEQYFGPGTRLTVT.

The rearrangement uses TRBV30 and TRBJ2-2, with TRBD2 matching over 9 bases. Germline values: CDR1 GTSNPN, CDR2 SVGIG (reference sequence). This CDR3 is built from 15 residues. With V trimmed by 3 bases and J by 7 bases, 9 bases remained unmatched. CDR3 DNA sequence: TGTGCCTGGAGCCACAGGACTAGCGAAGGCGGGGAGCTGTTTTTT. Its translation: CAWSHRTSEGGELFF.

This clone has more than one count but fewer than ten. The chain joins TRBV27 to TRBJ1-1, with D tentatively TRBD1 (5 bases). The CDR3 runs to 13 residues. Germline values: CDR1 MNHEY, CDR2 SMNVEV (reference sequence). The V end lost 2 bases, the J end lost 5 bases, and 9 bases lay between the germline ends. The CDR3 coding sequence is TGTGCCAGCAGTTTAGGGGGAGGGACTGAAGCTTTCTTT. This gives the protein CASSLGGGTEAFF.

V usage is TRBV9 and J usage is TRBJ2-7; 7 nucleotides align to TRBD2. The CDR3 spans 16 residues. With V trimmed by 0 bases and J by 3 bases, 9 bases remained unmatched. Germline lookup yields CDR1 SGDLS and CDR2 YYNGEE. The CDR3 here is CASSVGTGGLFYEQYF. CDR3 DNA sequence: TGTGCCAGCAGCGTAGGTACGGGAGGTCTCTTCTACGAGCAGTACTTC.

The sample holds a few counts of this clone. This chain joins TRBV6-4 and TRBJ2-3; 13 bases align to TRBD2. V was clipped by 0 bases and J by 4 bases; unmatched bases: 1. The V gene's germline CDR1 is MRHNA and CDR2 SNTAGT. The CDR3 is 16 residues long. The DNA of the CDR3 is TGTGCCAGCAGTGACTCAACTAGCGGGGGGGCAGATACGCAGTATTTT. Protein sequence: CASSDSTSGGADTQYF.

V and J are TRBV27 and TRBJ2-5, with D maybe TRBD2 (5 bases). Trimming took 6 bases from V and 3 from J, leaving 11 bases between them. The CDR3 has 13 amino acids. The germline gives CDR1 MNHEY, CDR2 SMNVEV (reference sequence). CDR3 residues: CASRDGEKETQYF. CDR3 sequence (DNA): TGTGCCAGCAGGGATGGGGAGAAAGAGACCCAGTACTTC.

Only a few counts were recorded for this clone. The chain carries TRBV28 and TRBJ1-4; no clear D gene. Trimming cost V 4 bases and J 7 bases, with 16 bases left between them. CDR1 and CDR2 from the germline V gene are MDHEN and SYDVKM. The CDR3 covers 15 residues. In nucleotides, the CDR3 is TGTGCCAGCAGTTCAACATCTCAAGGACGTGAAAAACTGTTTTTT. It translates to CASSSTSQGREKLFF.

The CDR3 loop is CATLQREGGELFF. CDR3 DNA: TGTGCCACCTTACAGCGGGAAGGGGGGGAGCTGTTTTTT. The rearrangement joins TRBV6-1 to TRBJ2-2; 7 bases line up with TRBD2. Unmatched junction bases numbered 10, after V lost 10 bases and J lost 8 bases. Per germline, CDR1 MNHNS and CDR2 SASEGT. The CDR3 consists of 13 residues.

This clone was recorded a few times. The chain recombines TRBV9 with TRBJ2-2; 7 bases fit TRBD2. V shed 0 bases, J shed 7 bases, and the junction held 6 bases outside the gene matches. CDR1 SGDLS and CDR2 YYNGEE come from the germline V gene. CDR3 length equals 15 residues. The DNA for the CDR3 is TGTGCCAGCAGCGTAGTCTGGGAGGGAGGCGGGGAGCTGTTTTTT. Translated, it gives CASSVVWEGGGELFF.

V usage is TRBV28 and J usage is TRBJ2-2; perhaps TRBD2 as D (6 bases). Trimming removed 2 bases from V and 4 bases from J, with 8 bases in between. The CDR3 length is 14 residues. Germline-derived CDR1 and CDR2 are MDHEN and SYDVKM. The CDR3 is CASSLGGATGELFF. DNA for the CDR3: TGTGCCAGCAGTTTAGGCGGGGCCACCGGGGAGCTGTTTTTT.

The gene calls are TRBV7-3 and TRBJ2-3; weak D call: TRBD2 (6 bases). There are 17 residues in the CDR3. Germline V gene data show CDR1 as SGHTA and CDR2 as FQGTGA. With 5 bases removed from V and 2 bases from J, the gap between germline ends came to 20 bases. The CDR3 spells CASSPRISRDPTDTQYF. The CDR3 region has the DNA TGTGCCAGCAGCCCCCGGATCTCGCGGGACCCCACAGATACGCAGTATTTT.

This chain connects TRBV28 to TRBJ2-7, with a tentative D call TRBD1 (5 bases). V was clipped by 6 bases and J by 0 bases, with 9 bases between them. CDR1 and CDR2 from the germline V gene are MDHEN and SYDVKM. The CDR3 is 13 residues long. The CDR3 loop reads CASRSTDSYEQYF. The CDR3 DNA reads as TGTGCCAGCAGGTCGACAGACTCCTACGAGCAGTACTTC.

V gene TRBV7-2 combines with J gene TRBJ2-3; D gene unclear. Trimming took off 1 base at V and 4 bases at J, with 6 bases between the two ends. The length of the CDR3 is 13 residues. Germline values: CDR1 SGHTA, CDR2 FQGNSA. The CDR3: CASSLVSPDTQYF. In DNA, the CDR3 is TGTGCCAGCAGCTTAGTTAGCCCAGATACGCAGTATTTT.

This clone has only one observation. The chain is built from TRBV28 and TRBJ2-5, with a weak D call TRBD2 (5 bases). The CDR3 sequence is 15 residues long. V was shortened by 6 bases and J by 5 bases, with 19 bases between the two germline ends. The germline V gene encodes CDR1 MDHEN and CDR2 SYDVKM. CDR3 in amino acids: CASSPEGQVVETQYF. DNA of the CDR3: TGTGCCAGCAGCCCAGAGGGCCAAGTGGTGGAGACCCAGTACTTC.

The chain is built from TRBV4-3 and TRBJ1-1; TRBD1 might be the D (6 bases). The V gene's germline CDR1 is LGHNA and CDR2 YSLEER. V dropped 0 bases and J dropped 5 bases, with 13 bases sitting between them. The CDR3 covers 15 residues. CDR3 nucleotide sequence: TGCGCCAGCAGCCAAGATCGGTACAGGGAGACTGAAGCTTTCTTT. Amino acids: CASSQDRYRETEAFF.

This clone has a handful of counts. DNA for the CDR3: TGTGCCAGCAGTTACGGGACCGCGTCCTACGAGCAGTACTTC. Translated, it gives CASSYGTASYEQYF. V usage is TRBV6-5 and J usage is TRBJ2-7; either TRBD1 or TRBD2 may supply D (5 bases each). Germline CDR1 and CDR2: MNHEY and SVGAGI. The germline V and J ends were trimmed by 2 bases and 1 base, with 9 bases remaining between them. The CDR3 is 14 amino acids.

The chain couples TRBV29-1 to TRBJ1-2; 10 positions agree with TRBD1. The CDR3 totals 15 residues. Germline V CDR1 and CDR2: SQVTM, ANQGSEA. Trimming took 3 bases from V and 3 from J; bases not matched to a gene: 7. The CDR3 DNA is TGCAGCGTTGATGAGGGACAGGGGATGGACTATGGCTACACCTTC. Amino acid sequence: CSVDEGQGMDYGYTF.

V is TRBV4-3 and J is TRBJ1-4; a weak D match, TRBD1 (5 bases). Germline-derived CDR1 and CDR2 are LGHNA and YSLEER. Between the trimmed V and J ends, which lost 2 bases and 1 base, there was a span of 14 bases. This CDR3 has 17 amino acids. As DNA, the CDR3 is TGCGCCAGCAGCCAACGACTAAGGGGAGGAACTAATGAAAAACTGTTTTTT. Translated: CASSQRLRGGTNEKLFF.